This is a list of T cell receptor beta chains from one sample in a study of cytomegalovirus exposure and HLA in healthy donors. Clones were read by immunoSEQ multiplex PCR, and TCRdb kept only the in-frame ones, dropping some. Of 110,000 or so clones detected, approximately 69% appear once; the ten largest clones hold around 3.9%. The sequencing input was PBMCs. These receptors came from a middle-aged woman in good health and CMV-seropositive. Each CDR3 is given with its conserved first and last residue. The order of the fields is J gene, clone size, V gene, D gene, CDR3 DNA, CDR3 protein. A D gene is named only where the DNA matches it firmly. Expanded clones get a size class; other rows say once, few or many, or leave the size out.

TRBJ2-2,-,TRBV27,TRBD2,TGTGCCAGCAGTCCCCCTAGCGGGAGCTATACCGGGGAGCTGTTTTTT,CASSPPSGSYTGELFF
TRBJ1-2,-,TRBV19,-,TGTGCCAGTAGTAATCTGGGAGAGAACTATGGCTACACCTTC,CASSNLGENYGYTF
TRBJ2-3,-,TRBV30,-,TGTGCCCTGGAAAGACTAGGGACAGATACGCAGTATTTT,CALERLGTDTQYF
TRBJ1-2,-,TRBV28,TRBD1,TGTGCCAGCAGTCCAATCCATCCGGGACAGGGGAGCGAGGGCTACACCTTC,CASSPIHPGQGSEGYTF
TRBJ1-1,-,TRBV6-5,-,TGTGCCAGCAGTTACTCCCCCGGGAAGAACACTGAAGCTTTCTTT,CASSYSPGKNTEAFF
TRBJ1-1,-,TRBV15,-,TGTGCCACCGGGGGGACGACTACTGAAGCTTTCTTT,CATGGTTTEAFF
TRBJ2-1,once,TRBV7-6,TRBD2,TGTGCCAGCAGCCCCGGACTAGCGGGCGATTACAATGAGCAGTTCTTC,CASSPGLAGDYNEQFF
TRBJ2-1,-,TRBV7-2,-,TGTGCCAGCAGCTCGTCTCTAGGGAGCTCCTACAATGAGCAGTTCTTC,CASSSSLGSSYNEQFF
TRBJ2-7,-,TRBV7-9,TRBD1,TGTTCCAGCAGCCAGGGACAGGGGACCGAGCAGTACTTC,CSSSQGQGTEQYF
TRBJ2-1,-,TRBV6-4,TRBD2,TGTGCCAGCAGTCGACTAGCGGGAGGCTACAATGAGCAGTTCTTC,CASSRLAGGYNEQFF
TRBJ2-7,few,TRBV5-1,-,TGCGCCAGCAGCTTGGGAGGTACCATTCCACGGGGTGACTACGAGCAGTACTTC,CASSLGGTIPRGDYEQYF
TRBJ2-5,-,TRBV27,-,TGTGCCAGCAGTTTTCGAGACGGGCAAGAGACCCAGTACTTC,CASSFRDGQETQYF
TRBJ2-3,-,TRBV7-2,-,TGTGCCAGCAGCTTAATGGGACTGATAACAGATACGCAGTATTTT,CASSLMGLITDTQYF
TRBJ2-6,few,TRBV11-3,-,TGTGCCAGCAGCTCCAAGGGGATGACTTCTGGGGCCAACGTCCTGACTTTC,CASSSKGMTSGANVLTF
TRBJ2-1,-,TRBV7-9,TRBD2,TGTGCCAGCAGCGCCCCCCTAGCGGGAGTCCCCTACAATGAGCAGTTCTTC,CASSAPLAGVPYNEQFF
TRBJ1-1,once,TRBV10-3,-,TGTGCCATCAGTGAACAGGCGAACACTGAAGCTTTCTTT,CAISEQANTEAFF
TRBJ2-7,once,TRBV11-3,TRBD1,TGTGCCAGCCGGCTGTTTCCCGGGACAGCCTACGAGCAGTACTTC,CASRLFPGTAYEQYF
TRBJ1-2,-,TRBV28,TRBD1,TGTGCCAGCAGTTTACAACGGACAGGAAACTATGGCTACACCTTC,CASSLQRTGNYGYTF
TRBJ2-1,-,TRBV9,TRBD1,TGTGCCAGCGCGGGGACAGGGAACAATGAGCAGTTCTTC,CASAGTGNNEQFF
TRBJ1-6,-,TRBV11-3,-,TGTGCCAGCAGCTTTGGAAGGGGACAAGATAATTCACCCCTCCACTTT,CASSFGRGQDNSPLHF
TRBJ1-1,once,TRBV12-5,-,TGTGCTAGTGGTTTGGAACAGGTGGAAGCTTTCTTT,CASGLEQVEAFF
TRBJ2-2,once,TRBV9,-,TGTGCCAGCAGCGTAGGACTCGGGGAGCTGTTTTTT,CASSVGLGELFF
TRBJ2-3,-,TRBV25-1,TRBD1,TGTGCCAGCAGTGATCCGAGGACAGGGGGTTATAGCACAGATACGCAGTATTTT,CASSDPRTGGYSTDTQYF
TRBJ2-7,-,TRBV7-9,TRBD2,TGTGCCAGCAGCTTAGTCTCGGGACTAGGCTACGAGCAGTACTTC,CASSLVSGLGYEQYF
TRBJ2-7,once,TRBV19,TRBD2,TGTGCCAGCTCTCTCACGCGGGGGGACGAGCAGTACTTC,CASSLTRGDEQYF
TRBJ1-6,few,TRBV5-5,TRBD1,TGTGCCAGCAGCCCGGGACAGCTGTATAATTCACCCCTCCACTTT,CASSPGQLYNSPLHF
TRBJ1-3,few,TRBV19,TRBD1,TGTGCCAGTATGGACAGGGGAGGCGGAAACACCATATATTTT,CASMDRGGGNTIYF
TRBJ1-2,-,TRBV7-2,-,TGTGCCAGCAGCTCCTACCCGACGGGAATCTATGGCTACACCTTC,CASSSYPTGIYGYTF
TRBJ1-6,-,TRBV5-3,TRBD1,TGTGCCAGAAGCCCCAGGACAGGGACCTATAATTCACCCCTCCACTTT,CARSPRTGTYNSPLHF
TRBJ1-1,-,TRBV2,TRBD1,TGTGCCACCGCGGACAGGGAATCTTTCTTT,CATADRESFF
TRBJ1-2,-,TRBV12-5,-,TGTGCTAGTGGTTTGGGACAGGTGCTTTTTGGCTACACCTTC,CASGLGQVLFGYTF
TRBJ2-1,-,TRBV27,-,TGTGCCAGCAGTTTCAATTGGGTGAGGTACTCCTACAATGAGCAGTTCTTC,CASSFNWVRYSYNEQFF
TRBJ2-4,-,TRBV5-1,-,TGCGCCAGCACTCCGGATGCGTTCAGGGGTAAAAACATTCAGTACTTC,CASTPDAFRGKNIQYF